This is a list of T cell receptor beta chains from one sample in a study of blood T cells in healthy people across ages. TCRdb redid the calling of the 5' RACE reads with MiXCR, one entry per CDR3 protein. The sample yields more than 650,000 distinct CDR3 sequences, 25% to 30% seen once. These same data were also listed under a study on T cells of mothers and their children.

Sequenced material: blood. The receptors come from a boy aged 5-17 years in good health. The CDR3 runs from the conserved cysteine through the conserved F or W.

>12|TRBV9
CASSPWGGAQFF
>14|TRBV6-5
CASSYSAVIYGYTF
>11|TRBV15
CATSRQETQYF
>14|TRBV5-1
CASRSSGDPLEQYF
>16|TRBV12-3/TRBV12-4
CASSLGSQGATDTQYF
>17|TRBV3-1
CASSHPGGSGGYNEQFF
>19|TRBV6-5
CASSIPVAGGWVAKNIQYF
>18|TRBV6-5
CASSYSILAGEGTDTQYF
>13|TRBV25-1
CASSALRTDGYTF
>14|TRBV20-1
CSAKPGQGPYEQYF
>14|TRBV6-6
CASSDRDSSYSQYF